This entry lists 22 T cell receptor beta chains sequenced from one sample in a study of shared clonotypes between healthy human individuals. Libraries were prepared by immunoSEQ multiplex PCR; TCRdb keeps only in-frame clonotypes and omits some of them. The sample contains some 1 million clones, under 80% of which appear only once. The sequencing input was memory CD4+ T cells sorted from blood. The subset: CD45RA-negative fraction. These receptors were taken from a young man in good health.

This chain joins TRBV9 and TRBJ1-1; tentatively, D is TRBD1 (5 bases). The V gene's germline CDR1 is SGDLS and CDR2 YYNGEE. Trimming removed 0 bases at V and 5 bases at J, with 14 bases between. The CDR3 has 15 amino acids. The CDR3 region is CASSVEAARETEAFF. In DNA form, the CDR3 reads TGTGCCAGCAGCGTAGAAGCGGCCAGGGAGACTGAAGCTTTCTTT.

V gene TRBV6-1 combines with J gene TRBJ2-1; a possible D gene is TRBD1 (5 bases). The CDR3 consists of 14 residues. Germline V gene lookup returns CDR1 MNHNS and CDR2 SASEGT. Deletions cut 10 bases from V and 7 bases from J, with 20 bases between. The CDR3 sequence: CATETEPASNEQFF. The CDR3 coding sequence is TGTGCCACCGAGACAGAGCCCGCCTCAAATGAGCAGTTCTTC.

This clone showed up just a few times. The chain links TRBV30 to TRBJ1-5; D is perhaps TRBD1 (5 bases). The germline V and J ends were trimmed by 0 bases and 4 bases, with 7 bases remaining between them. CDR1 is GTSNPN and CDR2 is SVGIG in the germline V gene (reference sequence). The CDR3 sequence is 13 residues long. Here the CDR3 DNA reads TGTGCCTGGAGTGTACAGGCTAATCAGCCCCAGCATTTT. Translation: CAWSVQANQPQHF.

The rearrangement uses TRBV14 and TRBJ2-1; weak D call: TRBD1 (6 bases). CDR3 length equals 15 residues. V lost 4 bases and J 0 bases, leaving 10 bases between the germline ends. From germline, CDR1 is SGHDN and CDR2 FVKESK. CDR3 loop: CASSLQGSSYNEQFF. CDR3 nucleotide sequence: TGTGCCAGCAGCCTACAGGGCAGCTCCTACAATGAGCAGTTCTTC.

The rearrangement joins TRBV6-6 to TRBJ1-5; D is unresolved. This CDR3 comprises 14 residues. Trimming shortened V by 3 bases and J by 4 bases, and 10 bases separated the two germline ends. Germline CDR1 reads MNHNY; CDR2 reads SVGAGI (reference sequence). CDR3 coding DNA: TGTGCCAGCAGTTATGATGGCCTAAATCAGCCCCAGCATTTT. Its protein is CASSYDGLNQPQHF.

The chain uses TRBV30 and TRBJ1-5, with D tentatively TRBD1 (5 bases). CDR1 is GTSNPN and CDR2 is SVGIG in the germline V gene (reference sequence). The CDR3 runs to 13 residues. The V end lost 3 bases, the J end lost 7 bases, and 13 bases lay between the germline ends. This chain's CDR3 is CAWSPGPVQPQHF. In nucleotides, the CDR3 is TGTGCCTGGAGCCCGGGACCGGTCCAGCCCCAGCATTTT. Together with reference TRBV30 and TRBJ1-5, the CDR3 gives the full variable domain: SQTIHQWPATLVQPVGSPLSLECTVEGTSNPNLYWYRQAAGRGLQLLFYSVGIGQISSEVPQNLSASRPQDRQFILSSKKLLLSDSGFYLCAWSPGPVQPQHFGDGTRLSIL.

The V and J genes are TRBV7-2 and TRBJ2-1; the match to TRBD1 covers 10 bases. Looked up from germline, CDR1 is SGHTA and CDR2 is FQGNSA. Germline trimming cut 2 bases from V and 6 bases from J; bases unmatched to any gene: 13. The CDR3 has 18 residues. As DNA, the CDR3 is TGTGCCAGCAGCTTATTGCCCCCGGGGACAGGGGCATCCAATGAGCAGTTCTTC. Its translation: CASSLLPPGTGASNEQFF.

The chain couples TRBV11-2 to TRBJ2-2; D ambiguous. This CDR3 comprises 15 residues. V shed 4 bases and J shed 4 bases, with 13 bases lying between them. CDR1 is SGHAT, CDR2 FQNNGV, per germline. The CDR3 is CASSSKYAVTGELFF. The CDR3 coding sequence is TGTGCCAGCAGCTCCAAATACGCGGTCACCGGGGAGCTGTTTTTT.

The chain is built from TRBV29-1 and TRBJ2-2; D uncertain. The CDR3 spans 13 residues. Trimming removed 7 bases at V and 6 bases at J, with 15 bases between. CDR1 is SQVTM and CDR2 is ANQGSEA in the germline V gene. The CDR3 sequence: CSARPEKAGELFF. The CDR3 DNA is TGCAGCGCCCGCCCGGAGAAGGCCGGGGAGCTGTTTTTT.

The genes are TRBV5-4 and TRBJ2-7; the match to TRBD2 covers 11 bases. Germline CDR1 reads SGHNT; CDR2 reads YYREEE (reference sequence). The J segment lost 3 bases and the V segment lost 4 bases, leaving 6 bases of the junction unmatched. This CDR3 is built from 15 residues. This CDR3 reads CASSKGLADHYEQYF. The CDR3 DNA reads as TGTGCCAGCAGCAAGGGACTAGCGGACCACTACGAGCAGTACTTC.

The CDR3 reads CASSASPKPYNEQFF. The CDR3 nucleotides are TGTGCCAGCAGTGCCTCTCCAAAACCCTACAATGAGCAGTTCTTC. This sequence joins TRBV6-1 and TRBJ2-1; D ambiguous. From germline, CDR1 is MNHNS and CDR2 SASEGT. The CDR3 runs 15 residues. Trimming pared 4 bases from V and 2 bases from J, leaving 12 bases between.

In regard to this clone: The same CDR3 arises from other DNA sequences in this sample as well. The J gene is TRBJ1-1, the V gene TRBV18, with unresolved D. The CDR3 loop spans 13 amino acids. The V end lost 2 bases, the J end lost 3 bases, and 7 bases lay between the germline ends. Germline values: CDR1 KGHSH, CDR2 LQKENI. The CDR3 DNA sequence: TGTGCCAGCTCACCATCTCGGGACACTGAAGCTTTCTTT. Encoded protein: CASSPSRDTEAFF.

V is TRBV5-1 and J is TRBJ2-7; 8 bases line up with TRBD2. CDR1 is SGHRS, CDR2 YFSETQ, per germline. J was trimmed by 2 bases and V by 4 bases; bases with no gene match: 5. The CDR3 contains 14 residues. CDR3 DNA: TGCGCCAGCAGCCGGGAGGGACAACCCTACGAGCAGTACTTC. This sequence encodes CASSREGQPYEQYF. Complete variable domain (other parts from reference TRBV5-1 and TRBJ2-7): KAGVTQTPRYLIKTRGQQVTLSCSPISGHRSVSWYQQTPGQGLQFLFEYFSETQRNKGNFPGRFSGRQFSNSRSEMNVSTLELGDSALYLCASSREGQPYEQYFGPGTRLTVT.

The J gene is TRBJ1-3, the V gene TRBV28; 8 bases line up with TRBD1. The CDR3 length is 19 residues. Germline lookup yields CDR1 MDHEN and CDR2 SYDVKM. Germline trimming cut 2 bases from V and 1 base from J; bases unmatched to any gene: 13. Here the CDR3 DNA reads TGTGCCAGCAGTTTACCCCCTGGACAGGGTGTTATATCTGGAAACACCATATATTTT. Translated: CASSLPPGQGVISGNTIYF.

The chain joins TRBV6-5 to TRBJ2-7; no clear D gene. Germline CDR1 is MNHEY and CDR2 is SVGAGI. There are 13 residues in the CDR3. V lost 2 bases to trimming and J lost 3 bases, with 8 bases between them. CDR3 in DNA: TGTGCCAGCAGTTACCGACCCAACTACGAGCAGTACTTC. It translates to CASSYRPNYEQYF.

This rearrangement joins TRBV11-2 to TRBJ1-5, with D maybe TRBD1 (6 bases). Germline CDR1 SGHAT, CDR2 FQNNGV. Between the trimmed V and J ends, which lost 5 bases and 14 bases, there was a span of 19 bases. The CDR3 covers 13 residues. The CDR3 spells CASSLQVGQKKHF. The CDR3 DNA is TGTGCCAGCAGCCTACAGGTGGGACAAAAAAAGCATTTT.

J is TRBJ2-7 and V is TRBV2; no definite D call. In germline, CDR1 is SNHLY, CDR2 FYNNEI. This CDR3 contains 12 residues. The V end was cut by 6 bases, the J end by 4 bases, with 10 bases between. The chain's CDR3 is CASSAAVYEQYF. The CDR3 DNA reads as TGTGCCAGCAGCGCCGCAGTGTACGAGCAGTACTTC. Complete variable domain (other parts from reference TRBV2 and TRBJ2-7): EPEVTQTPSHQVTQMGQEVILRCVPISNHLYFYWYRQILGQKVEFLVSFYNNEISEKSEIFDDQFSVERPDGSNFTLKIRSTKLEDSAMYFCASSAAVYEQYFGPGTRLTVT.

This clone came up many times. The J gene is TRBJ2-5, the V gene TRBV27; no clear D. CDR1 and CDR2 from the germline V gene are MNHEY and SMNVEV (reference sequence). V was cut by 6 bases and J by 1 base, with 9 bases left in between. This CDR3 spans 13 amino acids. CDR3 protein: CASRIRPQETQYF. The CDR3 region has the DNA TGTGCCAGCAGGATCCGCCCCCAAGAGACCCAGTACTTC.

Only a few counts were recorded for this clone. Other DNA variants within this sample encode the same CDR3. In DNA, the CDR3 is TGTGCCAGCAGCCCCGCAGGGGGACAAGAGACCCAGTACTTC. Amino acids: CASSPAGGQETQYF. The chain joins TRBV11-2 to TRBJ2-5; 7 bases agree with TRBD1. CDR3 length equals 14 residues. V lost 5 bases and J lost 2; bases outside the gene matches: 5. The germline gives CDR1 SGHAT, CDR2 FQNNGV.

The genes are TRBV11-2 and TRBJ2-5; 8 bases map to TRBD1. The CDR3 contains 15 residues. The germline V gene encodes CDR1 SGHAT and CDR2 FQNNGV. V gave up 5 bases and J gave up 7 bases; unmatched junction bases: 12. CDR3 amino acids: CASSPRAGGAGTQYF. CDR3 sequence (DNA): TGTGCCAGCAGCCCCCGGGCAGGGGGCGCGGGGACCCAGTACTTC. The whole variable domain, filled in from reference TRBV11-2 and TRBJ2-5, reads EAGVAQSPRYKIIEKRQSVAFWCNPISGHATLYWYQQILGQGPKLLIQFQNNGVVDDSQLPKDRFSAERLKGVDSTLKIQPAKLEDSAVYLCASSPRAGGAGTQYFGPGTRLLVL.

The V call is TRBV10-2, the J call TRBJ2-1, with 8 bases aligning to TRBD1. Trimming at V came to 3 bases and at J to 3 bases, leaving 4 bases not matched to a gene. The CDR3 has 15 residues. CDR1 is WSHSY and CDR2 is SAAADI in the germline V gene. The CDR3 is CASSDGTGGYNEQFF. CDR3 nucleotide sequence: TGCGCCAGCAGTGATGGAACAGGGGGCTACAATGAGCAGTTCTTC.

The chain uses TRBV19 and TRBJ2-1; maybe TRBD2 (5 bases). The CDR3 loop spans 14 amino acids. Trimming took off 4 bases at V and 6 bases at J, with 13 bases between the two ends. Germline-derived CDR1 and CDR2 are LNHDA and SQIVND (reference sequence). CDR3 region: CASSSPGISNEQFF. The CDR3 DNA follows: TGTGCCAGTAGTAGCCCGGGAATTAGCAATGAGCAGTTCTTC.